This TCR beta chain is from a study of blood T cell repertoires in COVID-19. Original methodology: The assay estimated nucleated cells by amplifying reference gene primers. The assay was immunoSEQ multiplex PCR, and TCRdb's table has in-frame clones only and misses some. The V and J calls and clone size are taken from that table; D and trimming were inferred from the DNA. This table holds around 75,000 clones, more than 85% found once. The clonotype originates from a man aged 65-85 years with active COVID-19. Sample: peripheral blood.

The CDR3 DNA sequence: TGTGCCAGCAGCGCCGGGACTAGCGGGAGAAGGGTGTTTTTT. Its protein is CASSAGTSGRRVFF. The chain combines TRBV9 with TRBJ2-2; TRBD2 agrees at 14 bases. The CDR3 contains 14 residues. V shed 3 bases and J 15 bases; nucleotides not matched to a gene: 7. Looked up from germline, CDR1 is SGDLS and CDR2 is YYNGEE.